These T cell receptor beta chains were read from a single sample in a study of T cell repertoires in cytomegalovirus infection. These receptors lack a known antigen. MiXCR was run by TCRdb on the reads, yielding one entry per CDR3 protein. The repertoire holds just under 500,000 distinct CDR3 sequences, with about 33% as singletons. This sample comprised cultured PBMCs, obtained from culture after CMV antigen stimulation. All receptors derive from a human donor in good health (CMV status not recorded). Some clones in this sample may be carry-over from other donors' samples. Each CDR3 is given with its conserved first and last residue. Each record gives: CDR3 DNA, CDR3 protein, V gene, clone size, D gene, J gene. A D gene is named only where the DNA matches it firmly. Clone size is stated in some rows and not others, as once, few, many or a class when expanded.

DNA: TGCGCCAGCAGCCAAGACCTAGCGGGCCTCAGGGAGACCCAGTACTTC
CDR3: CASSQDLAGLRETQYF
V: TRBV4-1
size: NA
D: TRBD2
J: TRBJ2-5

DNA: TGTGCCAGTAGTGTTAGCGTCCAAGAGACCCAGTACTTC
CDR3: CASSVSVQETQYF
V: TRBV19
size: NA
D: NA
J: TRBJ2-5

DNA: TGTGCCAGCAGCTTAGCGTGGGGGGCAGAAGCTTTCTTT
CDR3: CASSLAWGAEAFF
V: TRBV7-2
size: many
D: NA
J: TRBJ1-1

DNA: TGTGCCAGCAGCCACCACGGGGCCTACGAGCAGTACTTC
CDR3: CASSHHGAYEQYF
V: TRBV4-2
size: NA
D: NA
J: TRBJ2-7

DNA: TGCGCCAGCAGCCAACGGACGGTCTCTTTCACAGATACGCAGTATTTT
CDR3: CASSQRTVSFTDTQYF
V: TRBV4-3
size: few
D: NA
J: TRBJ2-3

DNA: TGTGCCAGCAGACGACAGGGGGACTTCCTCTTAGCCAAAAACATTCAGTACTTC
CDR3: CASRRQGDFLLAKNIQYF
V: TRBV7-2
size: many
D: TRBD1
J: TRBJ2-4

DNA: TGTGCCAGCAGCATGGACAGGGGATCGGTGGAGCAGTTCTTC
CDR3: CASSMDRGSVEQFF
V: TRBV11-2
size: NA
D: TRBD1
J: TRBJ2-1

DNA: TGTGCCAGCAGCCAAGGGGTTTTGGGTGAGCAGTTCTTC
CDR3: CASSQGVLGEQFF
V: TRBV7-9
size: NA
D: NA
J: TRBJ2-1

DNA: TGTGCCAGCAGTTACTCGAATTCCTTTAATGAAAAACTGTTTTTT
CDR3: CASSYSNSFNEKLFF
V: TRBV6-2/TRBV6-3
size: NA
D: NA
J: TRBJ1-4

DNA: TGCAGTGCTAGGATTAGAAGGACTAGCAAAATCCAAGAGACCCAGTACTTC
CDR3: CSARIRRTSKIQETQYF
V: TRBV20-1
size: few
D: TRBD2
J: TRBJ2-5